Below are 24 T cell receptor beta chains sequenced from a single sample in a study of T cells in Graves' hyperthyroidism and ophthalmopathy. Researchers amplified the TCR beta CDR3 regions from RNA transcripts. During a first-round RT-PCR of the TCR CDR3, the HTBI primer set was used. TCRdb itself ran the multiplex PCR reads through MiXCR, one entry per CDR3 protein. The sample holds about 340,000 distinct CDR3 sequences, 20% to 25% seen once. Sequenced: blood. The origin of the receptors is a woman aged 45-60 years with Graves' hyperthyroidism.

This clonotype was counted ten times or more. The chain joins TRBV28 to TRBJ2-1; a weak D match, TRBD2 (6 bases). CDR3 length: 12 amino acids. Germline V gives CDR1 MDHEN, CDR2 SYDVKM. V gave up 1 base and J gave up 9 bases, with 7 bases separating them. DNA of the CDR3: TGTGCCAGCAGTTTATTGGGGGGTGAGCAGTTCTTC. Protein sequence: CASSLLGGEQFF.

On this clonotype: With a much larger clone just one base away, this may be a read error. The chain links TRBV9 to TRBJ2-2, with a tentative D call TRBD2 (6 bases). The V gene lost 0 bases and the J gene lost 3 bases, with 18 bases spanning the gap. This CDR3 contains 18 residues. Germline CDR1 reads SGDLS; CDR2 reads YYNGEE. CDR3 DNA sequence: TGTGCCAGCAGCGTAGAGCTCATTCGTCCGGGGGACACCGGGGAGCTGTTTTTT. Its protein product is CASSVELIRPGDTGELFF.

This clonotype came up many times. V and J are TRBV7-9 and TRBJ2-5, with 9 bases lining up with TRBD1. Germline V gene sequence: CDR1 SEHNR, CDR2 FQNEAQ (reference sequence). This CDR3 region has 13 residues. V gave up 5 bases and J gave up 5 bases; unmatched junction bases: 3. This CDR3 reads CASSADRGETQYF. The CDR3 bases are TGTGCCAGCAGCGCGGACAGGGGCGAGACCCAGTACTTC.

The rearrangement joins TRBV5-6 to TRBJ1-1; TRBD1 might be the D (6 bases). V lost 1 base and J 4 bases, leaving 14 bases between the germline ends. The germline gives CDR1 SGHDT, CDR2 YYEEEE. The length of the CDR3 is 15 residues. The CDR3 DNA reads TGTGCCAGCAGCTTGAGGGGGGGTTTAAGCACTGAAGCTTTCTTT. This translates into CASSLRGGLSTEAFF.

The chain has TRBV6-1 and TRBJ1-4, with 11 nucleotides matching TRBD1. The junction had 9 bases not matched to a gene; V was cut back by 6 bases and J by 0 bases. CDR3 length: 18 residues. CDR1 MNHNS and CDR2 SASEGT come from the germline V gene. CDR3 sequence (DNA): TGTGCCAGCAGAGGGACAGGGGGAATTGTCGCAACTAATGAAAAACTGTTTTTT. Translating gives CASRGTGGIVATNEKLFF.

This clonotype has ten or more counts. The CDR3 region is CASSSIDRDFNQPQHF. The DNA of the CDR3 is TGTGCCAGCAGCTCCATCGACAGGGATTTCAATCAGCCCCAGCATTTT. The genes are TRBV28 and TRBJ1-5; 7 bases match TRBD1. CDR3 length: 16 residues. Germline V lookup: CDR1 MDHEN, CDR2 SYDVKM. The junction had 11 bases not matched to a gene; V was cut back by 6 bases and J by 3 bases.

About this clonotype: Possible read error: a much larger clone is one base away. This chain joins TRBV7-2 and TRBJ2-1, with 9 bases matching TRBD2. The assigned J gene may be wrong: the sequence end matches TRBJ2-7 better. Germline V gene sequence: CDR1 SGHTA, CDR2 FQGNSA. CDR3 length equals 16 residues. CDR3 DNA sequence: TGTGCCAGCAGCTTAGCTGTAGCGGGAGTAATGAATGAGCAGTACTTC. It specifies CASSLAVAGVMNEQYF.

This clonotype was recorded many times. This CDR3 is CASTDRGGSNTGELFF. CDR3 bases: TGTGCCAGCACCGACCGGGGGGGCTCGAACACCGGGGAGCTGTTTTTT. J is TRBJ2-2 and V is TRBV12-3 or TRBV12-4; 8 bases fit TRBD2. J lost 0 bases, V lost 7 bases, and 7 bases had no gene match. This CDR3 has 16 residues.

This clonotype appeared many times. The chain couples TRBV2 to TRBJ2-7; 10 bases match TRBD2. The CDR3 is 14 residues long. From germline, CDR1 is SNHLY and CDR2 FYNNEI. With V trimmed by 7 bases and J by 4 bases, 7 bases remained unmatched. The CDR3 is CASTGASGGYEQYF. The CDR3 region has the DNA TGTGCCAGCACAGGTGCTAGCGGGGGTTACGAGCAGTACTTC.

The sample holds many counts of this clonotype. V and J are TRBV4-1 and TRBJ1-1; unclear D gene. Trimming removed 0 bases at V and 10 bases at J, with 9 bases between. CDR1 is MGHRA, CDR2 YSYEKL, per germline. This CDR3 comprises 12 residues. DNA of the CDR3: TGCGCCAGCAGCCAAGATGTGGGTCTAGCTTTCTTT. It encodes CASSQDVGLAFF.

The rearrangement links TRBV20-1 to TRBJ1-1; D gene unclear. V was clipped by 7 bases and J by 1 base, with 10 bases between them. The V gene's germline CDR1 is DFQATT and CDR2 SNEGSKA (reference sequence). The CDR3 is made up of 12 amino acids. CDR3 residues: CSVELRNTEAFF. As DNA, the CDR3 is TGCAGTGTGGAGTTAAGGAACACTGAAGCTTTCTTT.

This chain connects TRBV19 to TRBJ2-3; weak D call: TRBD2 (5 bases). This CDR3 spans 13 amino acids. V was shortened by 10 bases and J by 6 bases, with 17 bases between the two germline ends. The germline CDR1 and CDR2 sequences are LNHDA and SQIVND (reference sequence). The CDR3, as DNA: TGTGCCACCCGCAGGACTCCATCGGATACGCAGTATTTT. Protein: CATRRTPSDTQYF.

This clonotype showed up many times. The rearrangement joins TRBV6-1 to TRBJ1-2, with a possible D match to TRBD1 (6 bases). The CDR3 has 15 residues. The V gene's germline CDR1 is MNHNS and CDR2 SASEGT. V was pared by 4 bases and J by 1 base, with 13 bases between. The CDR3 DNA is TGTGCCAGCAGTGTTCTCATGGACAGTAACTATGGCTACACCTTC. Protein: CASSVLMDSNYGYTF.

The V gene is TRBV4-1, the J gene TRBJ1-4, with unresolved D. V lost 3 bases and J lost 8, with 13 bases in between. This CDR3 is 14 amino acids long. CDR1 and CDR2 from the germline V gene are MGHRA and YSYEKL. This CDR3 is CASSQLAVREKLFF. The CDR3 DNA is TGCGCCAGCAGCCAGTTGGCAGTTCGCGAAAAACTGTTTTTT.

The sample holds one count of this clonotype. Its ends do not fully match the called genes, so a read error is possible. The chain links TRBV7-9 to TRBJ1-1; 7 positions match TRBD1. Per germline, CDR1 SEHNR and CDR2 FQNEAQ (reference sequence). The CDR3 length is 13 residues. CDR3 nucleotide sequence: TGTACCAGCAGCTTAAGACAGGGCACTGAAGCTTTCTTT. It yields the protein CTSSLRQGTEAFF. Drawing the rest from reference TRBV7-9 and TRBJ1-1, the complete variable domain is DTGVSQNPRHKITKRGQNVTFRCDPISEHNRLYWYRQTLGQGPEFLTYFQNEAQLEKSRLLSDRFSAERPKGSFSTLEIQRTEQGDSAMYLCTSSLRQGTEAFFGQGTRLTVV.

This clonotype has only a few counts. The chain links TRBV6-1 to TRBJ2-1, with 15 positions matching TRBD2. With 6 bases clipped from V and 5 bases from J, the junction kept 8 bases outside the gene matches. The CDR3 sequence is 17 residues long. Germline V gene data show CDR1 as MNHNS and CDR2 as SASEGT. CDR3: CASSRRTSGGVNNEQFF. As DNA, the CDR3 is TGTGCCAGCAGCCGGCGGACTAGCGGGGGGGTTAACAATGAGCAGTTCTTC.

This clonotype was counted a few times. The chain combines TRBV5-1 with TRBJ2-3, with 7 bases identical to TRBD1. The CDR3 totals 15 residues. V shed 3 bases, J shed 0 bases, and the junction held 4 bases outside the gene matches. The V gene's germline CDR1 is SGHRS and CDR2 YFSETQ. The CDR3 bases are TGCGCCAGCAGCTCGGGACAGACTAGCACAGATACGCAGTATTTT. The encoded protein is CASSSGQTSTDTQYF.

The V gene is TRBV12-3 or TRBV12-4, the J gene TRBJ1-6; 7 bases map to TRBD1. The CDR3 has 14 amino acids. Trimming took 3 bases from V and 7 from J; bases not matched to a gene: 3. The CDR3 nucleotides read TGTGCCAGCAGTTTTTGGGACAGCAATTCACCCCTCCACTTT. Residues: CASSFWDSNSPLHF.

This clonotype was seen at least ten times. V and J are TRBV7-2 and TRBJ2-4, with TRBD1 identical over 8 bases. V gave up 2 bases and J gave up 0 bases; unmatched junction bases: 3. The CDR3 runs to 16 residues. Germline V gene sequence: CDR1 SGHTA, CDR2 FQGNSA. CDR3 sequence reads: CASSLTGGLAKNIQYF. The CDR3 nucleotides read TGTGCCAGCAGCTTAACAGGGGGACTAGCCAAAAACATTCAGTACTTC.

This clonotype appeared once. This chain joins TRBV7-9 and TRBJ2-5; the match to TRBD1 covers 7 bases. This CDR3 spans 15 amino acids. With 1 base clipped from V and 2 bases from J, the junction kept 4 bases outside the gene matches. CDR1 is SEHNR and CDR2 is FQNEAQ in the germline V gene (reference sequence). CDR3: CASSLEGTVQETQYF. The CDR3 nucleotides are TGTGCCAGCAGCTTAGAAGGGACAGTACAAGAGACCCAGTACTTC.

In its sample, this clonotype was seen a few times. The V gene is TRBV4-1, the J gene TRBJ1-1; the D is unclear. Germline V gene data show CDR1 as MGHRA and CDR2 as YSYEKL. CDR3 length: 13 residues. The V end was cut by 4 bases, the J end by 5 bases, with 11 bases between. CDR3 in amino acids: CASSPPLGTEAFF. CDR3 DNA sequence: TGCGCCAGCAGCCCCCCCCTCGGGACTGAAGCTTTCTTT.

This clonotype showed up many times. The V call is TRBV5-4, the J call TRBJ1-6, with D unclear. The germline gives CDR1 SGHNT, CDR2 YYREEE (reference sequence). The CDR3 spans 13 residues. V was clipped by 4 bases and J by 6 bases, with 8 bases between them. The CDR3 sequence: CASSTGSNSPLHF. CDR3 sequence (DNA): TGTGCCAGCAGCACGGGAAGTAATTCACCCCTCCACTTT.

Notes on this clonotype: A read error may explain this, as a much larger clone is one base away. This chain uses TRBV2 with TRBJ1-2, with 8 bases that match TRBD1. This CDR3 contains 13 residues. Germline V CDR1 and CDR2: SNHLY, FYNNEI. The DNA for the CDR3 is TGTTCCAGCAGTGACAGGGGACCCTATGGCTACACCTTC. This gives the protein CSSSDRGPYGYTF.

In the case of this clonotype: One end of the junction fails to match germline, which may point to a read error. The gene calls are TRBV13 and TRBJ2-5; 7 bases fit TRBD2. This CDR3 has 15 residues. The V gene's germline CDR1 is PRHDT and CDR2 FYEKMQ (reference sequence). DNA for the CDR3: TGTGCCGGCAGCCTTAAGGTCGGGGGGCAAGAGACCCAGTACTTC. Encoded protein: CAGSLKVGGQETQYF.